This record concerns one TCR beta chain sequence. Its antigen is not identified. The presence of a unique molecular identifier marked each TCR cDNA molecule. In TCRdb, the 5' RACE reads were re-called with MiXCR into one record per CDR3 protein. Of around 120,000 distinct CDR3 sequences in the sample, approximately 12% were seen once. This sample is part of a study of spatial heterogeneity in lung cancer. On the study more broadly: Sequenced were any available follow-up PBMC samples, which had been obtained a median of around two years after resection. Mean representation of each unique TCR and UMI combination in the raw reads exceeded ten occurrences. Study findings and constraints: Whereas they appeared in blood less at follow-up, ubiquitous expanded tumor TCRs appeared there more at resection.

V gave up 1 base and J gave up 0 bases, with 6 bases separating them. Per germline, CDR1 MGHRA and CDR2 YSYEKL. This CDR3 is built from 15 residues. Stated time point: blood at routine non-recurrence follow-up after resection. Frozen PBMC, nontumor lung or tumor provided whole RNA, which was sequenced unsorted. The receptor comes from a male donor with early-stage non-small cell lung cancer. The rearrangement uses TRBV4-1 and TRBJ2-2; D ambiguous. Sequences were derived from PBMCs, sampled at follow-up. The CDR3 loop is CASSQGTANTGELFF. DNA for the CDR3: TGCGCCAGCAGCCAAGGAACAGCGAACACCGGGGAGCTGTTTTTT.